The source of this T cell receptor beta chain is a study of T cell repertoires in cytomegalovirus infection. Turning to the study itself: Public signatures in TCR beta pointed to CMV infection and matching HLA type.

Findings of the study overall: The ex vivo response was dominated by HLA-C-restricted CMV-specific TCR beta clonotypes. Carriage of CMV together with the relevant HLA was identifiable through cumulative public TCR beta family frequency.

This clonotype was observed at least ten times. Its antigen is currently unknown. TCRdb re-derived calls from the reads in MiXCR, one entry per CDR3 protein. Of about 230,000 distinct CDR3 sequences listed, 5% to 8.5% are singletons. Sequencing was done on a sample of PBMCs. This TCR was sampled from a human donor in good health (CMV status not recorded). Some clones in this sample may be carry-over from other donors' samples.

In DNA, the CDR3 is TGTGCCAGCAGTTTACTAGCGGGGGGGCTGGGTTACAATGAGCAGTTCTTC. This translates into CASSLLAGGLGYNEQFF. The V call is TRBV12-3 or TRBV12-4, the J call TRBJ2-1, with 12 bases lining up with TRBD2. The V and J ends lost 2 bases and 4 bases, in that order; junction bases with no gene match: 6. The CDR3 extends over 17 amino acids.